These 16 T cell receptor beta chains came from one sample sequenced in a study of Ad26.COV2.S vaccination and SARS-CoV-2 variants. The treatment here: 15 to 20 received Ad26.COV2.S at low or high dose, single or two shots; 5 received placebo; per-sample allocation not given. Each sample was drawn 63 days after the first injection (of vaccine or placebo). Clones were read by immunoSEQ multiplex PCR, and TCRdb kept only the in-frame ones, dropping some. The sample shows over 350,000 clones, 70% to 90% of them seen only once. The sample in question was peripheral blood, obtained in a trial of Ad26.COV2.S vaccine versus placebo. Every receptor here comes from a person between 18 and 59 years old who received the Ad26.COV2.S COVID-19 vaccine or a placebo.

The J gene is TRBJ1-2, the V gene TRBV6-5, with D hard to call. This CDR3 comprises 13 residues. CDR1 and CDR2 from the germline V gene are MNHEY and SVGAGI. V was clipped by 6 bases and J by 6 bases, with 14 bases between them. The CDR3 coding sequence is TGTGCCAGCAGGCCACCGGGTCGCGATGGCTACACCTTC. This codes for CASRPPGRDGYTF.

V gene TRBV11-2 combines with J gene TRBJ1-1; the D gene is possibly TRBD1 (6 bases). Trimming took 0 bases from V and 7 from J, leaving 15 bases between them. Germline CDR1 reads SGHAT; CDR2 reads FQNNGV. CDR3 size: 15 residues. The CDR3 DNA sequence: TGTGCCAGCAGCTTAGAAGCGGGGGCGTTGGATGAAGCTTTCTTT. Translated, it gives CASSLEAGALDEAFF.

The rearrangement uses TRBV19 and TRBJ1-1, with a possible D match to TRBD1 (5 bases). The CDR3 covers 12 residues. V was shortened by 4 bases and J by 7 bases, with 10 bases between the two germline ends. CDR1 and CDR2 from the germline V gene are LNHDA and SQIVND (reference sequence). In DNA form, the CDR3 reads TGTGCCAGTAGTACAAGGGGCGGTGAAGCTTTCTTT. The encoded protein is CASSTRGGEAFF.

The chain recombines TRBV14 with TRBJ1-1; the D is unclear. Trimming left V 0 bases short and J 11 bases short, with 16 bases between. The CDR3 contains 14 residues. Germline loops: CDR1 SGHDN, CDR2 FVKESK. The CDR3 DNA reads TGTGCCAGCAGCCAAGAACTAGGGAGTATCGGGGCTTTCTTT. Encoded protein: CASSQELGSIGAFF.

This chain links TRBV3-1 (or the pseudogene TRBV3-2) with TRBJ2-1; possibly TRBD2 for D (5 bases). This CDR3 has 15 residues. The germline gives CDR1 LGHDT, CDR2 YNNKEL (reference sequence). The V and J ends lost 0 bases and 9 bases respectively, with 15 bases between them. DNA for the CDR3: TGTGCCAGCAGCCAAGATCCCGCGGCTGGGAGTGAGCAGTTCTTC. Amino acids: CASSQDPAAGSEQFF.

The chain is built from TRBV23-1 and TRBJ2-7; D uncertain. Being an ORF, TRBV23-1 has a function that is uncertain. V dropped 0 bases and J dropped 4 bases, with 7 bases sitting between them. The CDR3 runs to 13 residues. The CDR3 bases are TGCGCCAGCAGTCAATCGAGGCGTTACGAGCAGTACTTC. Translation gives CASSQSRRYEQYF.

The chain recombines TRBV6-2 or TRBV6-3 with TRBJ1-5, with 9 positions matching TRBD1. Germline-derived CDR1 and CDR2 are MNHEY and SVGEGT. J gave up 7 bases and V 6 bases, and 10 bases lay outside the gene matches. This CDR3 region has 15 residues. CDR3 protein: CASSFWRDREQPQHF. In DNA form, the CDR3 reads TGTGCCAGCAGCTTTTGGAGGGACAGGGAACAGCCCCAGCATTTT.

The table lists this clone with a count of one. The rearrangement joins TRBV24-1 to TRBJ2-2; the match to TRBD2 covers 8 bases. V trimming: 6 bases; J trimming: 3 bases; junction bases outside the gene matches: 5. This CDR3 is built from 15 residues. CDR1 and CDR2 (germline): KGHDR, SFDVKD. The CDR3 region has the DNA TGTGCCACCAGTCGCGGGGGGCCCTACACCGGGGAGCTGTTTTTT. This sequence encodes CATSRGGPYTGELFF.

The chain employs TRBV14 and TRBJ2-7, with D perhaps matching TRBD2 (5 bases). The germline CDR1 and CDR2 sequences are SGHDN and FVKESK. The CDR3 has 12 residues. V dropped 4 bases and J dropped 7 bases, with 11 bases sitting between them. Here the CDR3 DNA reads TGTGCCAGCAGCCCGGGAAGGCTGGAGCAGTACTTC. Amino acid sequence: CASSPGRLEQYF.

For the CDR3, the DNA is TGTGCCAGCAGCTTTCGGAACACCATATATTTT. Translating gives CASSFRNTIYF. This chain uses TRBV5-5 with TRBJ1-3, with D hard to call. V lost 2 bases and J 7 bases, leaving 4 bases between the germline ends. CDR1 and CDR2 (germline): SGHKS, YYEKEE (reference sequence). The CDR3 covers 11 residues. Full variable domain (missing parts from reference TRBV5-5 and TRBJ1-3): DAGVTQSPTHLIKTRGQQVTLRCSPISGHKSVSWYQQVLGQGPQFIFQYYEKEERGRGNFPDRFSARQFPNYSSELNVNALLLGDSALYLCASSFRNTIYFGEGSWLTVV.

The chain recombines TRBV14 with TRBJ1-2; TRBD1 matches 7 bases. Germline CDR1 SGHDN, CDR2 FVKESK. V lost 5 bases to trimming and J lost 5 bases; unmatched junction nucleotides: 8. This CDR3 is 14 amino acids long. The CDR3 spells CASSEGTALYGYTF. The CDR3 coding sequence is TGTGCCAGCAGCGAAGGGACAGCGCTTTATGGCTACACCTTC.

V usage is TRBV10-1 and J usage is TRBJ2-7, with TRBD2 matching over 11 bases. This CDR3 region has 16 residues. The trim removed 3 bases at V and 2 bases at J, leaving 6 bases unmatched. Germline values: CDR1 WNHNN, CDR2 SYGVQD (reference sequence). CDR3 DNA: TGCGCCAGCAGTGACCTGACTAGCGGGGTTCCCTACGAGCAGTACTTC. Translating gives CASSDLTSGVPYEQYF.

The genes are TRBV7-9 and TRBJ1-4; 8 positions agree with TRBD1. V lost 2 bases, J lost 8 bases, and 7 bases stayed unmatched. Germline CDR1 and CDR2: SEHNR and FQNEAQ (reference sequence). The CDR3 totals 15 residues. The CDR3 nucleotides are TGTGCCAGCAGCTTACCCGGACAGGGTTACGAAAAACTGTTTTTT. Protein: CASSLPGQGYEKLFF.

The chain carries TRBV19 and TRBJ2-2; D uncertain. The germline CDR1 and CDR2 sequences are LNHDA and SQIVND (reference sequence). The V and J ends lost 3 bases and 10 bases respectively, with 18 bases between them. The CDR3 has 15 residues. This chain's CDR3 is CASSIVDLSQPELFF. The CDR3 DNA reads as TGTGCCAGTAGTATCGTAGACCTATCACAACCGGAGCTGTTTTTT.

This clone showed up just once. The rearrangement joins TRBV5-1 to TRBJ2-5; 9 bases are shared with TRBD1. This CDR3 is 17 amino acids long. Germline trimming cut 4 bases from V and 4 bases from J; bases unmatched to any gene: 14. Germline V gene sequence: CDR1 SGHRS, CDR2 YFSETQ. The CDR3: CASSPIPGQGFGETQYF. CDR3 in DNA: TGCGCCAGCAGCCCTATCCCGGGACAGGGCTTTGGAGAGACCCAGTACTTC.

This sequence joins TRBV6-5 and TRBJ1-5; D possibly corresponds to TRBD1 (5 bases). CDR3 size: 14 residues. CDR1 and CDR2 from the germline V gene are MNHEY and SVGAGI. V shed 10 bases and J shed 0 bases, with 13 bases lying between them. The CDR3 sequence: CATSPGFSNQPQHF. CDR3 nucleotide sequence: TGTGCCACCTCCCCAGGGTTTAGCAATCAGCCCCAGCATTTT.